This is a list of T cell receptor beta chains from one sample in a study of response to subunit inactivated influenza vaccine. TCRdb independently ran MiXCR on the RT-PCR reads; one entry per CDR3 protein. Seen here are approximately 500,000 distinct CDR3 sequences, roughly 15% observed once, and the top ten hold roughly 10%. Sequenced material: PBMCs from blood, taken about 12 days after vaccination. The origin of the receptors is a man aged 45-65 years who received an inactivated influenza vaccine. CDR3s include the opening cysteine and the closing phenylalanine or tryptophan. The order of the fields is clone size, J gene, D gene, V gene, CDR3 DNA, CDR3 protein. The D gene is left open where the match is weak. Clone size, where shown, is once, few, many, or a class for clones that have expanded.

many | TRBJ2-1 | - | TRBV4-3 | TGCGCCAGCAGCCCTACCCCAAGCTCCTACAATGAGCAGTTCTTC | CASSPTPSSYNEQFF
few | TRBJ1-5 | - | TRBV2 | TGTGCCAGCAGTGAGGGACAAATCAATCAGCCCCAGCATTTT | CASSEGQINQPQHF
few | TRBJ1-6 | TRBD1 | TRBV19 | TGTGCCACCACTTCGGACAGGGTCTCTAATTCACCCCTCCACTTT | CATTSDRVSNSPLHF
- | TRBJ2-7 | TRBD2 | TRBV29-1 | TGCAGCGTTGAACTACGGGGAGCGGGAGTTCCCTACGAGCAGTACTTC | CSVELRGAGVPYEQYF
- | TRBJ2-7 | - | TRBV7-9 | TGTGCCAGCAGCATATGGGTGGGAGGTACCACCTACGAGCAGTACTTC | CASSIWVGGTTYEQYF
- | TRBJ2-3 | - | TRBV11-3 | TGTGCCAGCAGCTTAGCTCTAGCCTCAGGGACAGATACGCAGTATTTT | CASSLALASGTDTQYF
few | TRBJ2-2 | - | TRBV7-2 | TGTGCCAGCAGCCCTCGACTAGCGAACACCGGGGAGCTGTTTTTT | CASSPRLANTGELFF
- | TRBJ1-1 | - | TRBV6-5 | TGTGCCAGCAGTTACTCGACGGGAGGGGGCACTGAAGCTTTCTTT | CASSYSTGGGTEAFF
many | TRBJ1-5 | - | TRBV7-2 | TGTGCCAGCAGCTTAAGTCAAAGTCGGGGCAATCAGCCCCAGCATTTT | CASSLSQSRGNQPQHF
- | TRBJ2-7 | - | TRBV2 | TGTGCCAGCACCCTAGCAGGGCGGGAGCAGTACTTC | CASTLAGREQYF